A selection of T cell receptor beta chains follows, all from one sample in a study of blood T cell repertoires in COVID-19. Sequencing was performed with immunoSEQ multiplex PCR; in TCRdb, only in-frame clones are kept and a portion is missing. The sample gives fewer than 350,000 clones, roughly 89% of which show up once; about 1.5% is in the top ten. Sequencing was carried out using PBMCs or T cells enriched from blood (not recorded which). These receptors all stem from a woman younger than 35 with acute COVID-19. Both conserved end residues are part of each CDR3. Fields, in order: clone size, V gene, J gene, D gene, CDR3 protein, CDR3 DNA. A D gene is named only where the DNA matches it firmly. Only some rows state a clone size, as once, few, many or a class for expanded clones.

-,TRBV7-2,TRBJ2-2,-,CASSSRPTGELFF,TGTGCCAGCAGCTCCCGTCCGACCGGGGAGCTGTTTTTT
-,TRBV7-9,TRBJ1-1,TRBD1,CASSLGTGAVSEAFF,TGTGCCAGCAGCTTAGGGACAGGGGCAGTCTCTGAAGCTTTCTTT
few,TRBV4-2,TRBJ1-5,-,CASSQVVEGNQPQHF,TGTGCCAGCAGCCAAGTAGTGGAGGGCAATCAGCCCCAGCATTTT
-,TRBV15,TRBJ1-6,-,CATSREQGYNSPLHF,TGTGCCACCAGCAGAGAACAGGGTTATAATTCACCCCTCCACTTT
-,TRBV6-5,TRBJ1-1,-,CASQIDRNTEAFF,TGTGCCAGCCAGATCGACAGGAACACTGAAGCTTTCTTT
-,TRBV5-1,TRBJ2-1,-,CASSLGQGPYNEQFF,TGCGCCAGCAGCTTGGGGCAGGGTCCCTACAATGAGCAGTTCTTC
-,TRBV5-8,TRBJ2-1,-,CASSLGQRITYNEQFF,TGTGCCAGCAGCTTGGGACAGCGAATAACCTACAATGAGCAGTTCTTC
-,TRBV27,TRBJ1-2,-,CASGPRGNYGYTF,TGTGCCAGCGGCCCCCGGGGAAACTATGGCTACACCTTC
-,TRBV7-9,TRBJ2-7,TRBD1,CASSRGTGIYEQYF,TGTGCCAGCAGCAGAGGGACAGGGATCTACGAGCAGTACTTC
few,TRBV11-2,TRBJ1-2,-,CASSLDRQDF,TGTGCCAGCAGCTTAGACAGACAAGACTTC
-,TRBV25-1,TRBJ1-2,-,CASRREGVYGYTF,TGTGCCAGCAGGAGGGAGGGGGTCTATGGCTACACCTTC
-,TRBV7-2,TRBJ2-1,-,CASSPRVDNEQFF,TGTGCCAGCAGCCCGAGGGTGGACAATGAGCAGTTCTTC
-,TRBV7-9,TRBJ1-2,TRBD1,CASSLVGRDRGFVNYGYTF,TGTGCCAGCAGCTTAGTCGGGCGGGACAGGGGTTTCGTTAACTATGGCTACACCTTC
-,TRBV15,TRBJ2-3,-,CATRHLSVTQYF,TGTGCCACCAGACACCTTTCAGTTACGCAGTATTTT
-,TRBV7-2,TRBJ2-3,-,CASSFQAGTFTDTQYF,TGTGCCAGCAGCTTCCAGGCGGGAACCTTCACAGATACGCAGTATTTT
few,TRBV11-3,TRBJ2-1,-,CASSLGRWRDRPNEQFF,TGTGCCAGCAGCTTAGGGAGGTGGCGGGACCGCCCCAATGAGCAGTTCTTC
-,TRBV10-3,TRBJ2-7,TRBD1,CAISTRQGAEEQYF,TGTGCCATCAGCACTAGACAGGGGGCTGAGGAGCAGTACTTC
-,TRBV18,TRBJ2-1,TRBD2,CASSPVLAGDNEQFF,TGTGCCAGCTCACCTGTCTTAGCGGGCGACAATGAGCAGTTCTTC
-,TRBV3-1/TRBV3-2,TRBJ2-1,-,CASSQRGSTYNEQFF,TGTGCCAGCAGCCAGAGAGGGAGTACATACAATGAGCAGTTCTTC
-,TRBV3-1/TRBV3-2,TRBJ2-3,-,CASSRAGDDTQYF,TGTGCCAGCAGCCGAGCAGGGGATGATACGCAGTATTTT
-,TRBV2,TRBJ2-5,-,CASAGTQETQYF,TGTGCCAGCGCCGGGACTCAAGAGACCCAGTACTTC
once,TRBV27,TRBJ2-7,-,CASSLSPVWEQYF,TGTGCCAGCAGTTTATCCCCGGTGTGGGAGCAGTACTTC
-,TRBV9,TRBJ2-2,TRBD1,CASSVEGGNTGELFF,TGTGCCAGCAGCGTAGAAGGGGGCAACACCGGGGAGCTGTTTTTT
-,TRBV11-3,TRBJ2-1,TRBD1,CASSSRDRDEQFF,TGTGCCAGCAGCTCCCGGGACAGGGATGAGCAGTTCTTC
-,TRBV13,TRBJ1-1,-,CASSFSGNTEAFF,TGTGCCAGCAGCTTCTCGGGGAACACTGAAGCTTTCTTT